What follows describes a single T cell receptor beta chain. This clone was recorded a few times. Its antigen specificity is not known. Per-nucleotide qualities are absent, and no much larger clonotype sits a single base away. Donors were healthy HIV-negative adults with no recently reported acute infections or vaccinations. All donors were Caucasian adults living in Nashville, Tennessee, USA. CD4+ T cells were enriched through magnetic negative selection, after which naive cells were positively selected on CD45RA and the remaining negative fraction served as the memory subset. Blood was collected by leukapheresis, and PBMCs were isolated by Ficoll-Histopaque density gradient centrifugation and then cryopreserved in liquid nitrogen vapor phase. Purity and quantity of every magnetically sorted T cell population were checked by analytical flow cytometry. Genomic DNA was isolated from every sorted fraction and measured by UV absorbance on a Nanodrop 2000c.

From V the trimming removes 3 bases and from J it removes 3 bases, while the gene matches leave 3 bases of the junction unaccounted for. CDR3 length: 15 amino acids, cysteine to phenylalanine. CDR3 DNA is the only sequence kept; it has 45 bases, read in frame from the first base. The germline V gene provides CDR1 LGHNA and CDR2 YNFKEQ. This sample stems from a study of shared clonotypes between healthy human individuals (dated by TCRdb to 2019 to 2021). In terms of the full investigation: The cohort comprised a couple of women and a few men aged 18 to 49 years. Leukapheresis yielded between about 0.94 and 8.9 billion PBMCs per donor. Libraries were prepared and TCR repertoires were sequenced by different laboratories using diverse techniques, in order to increase sequencing depth and limit assay-specific biases. Blood TCR repertoires of a handful of healthy adults were deeply sequenced to estimate repertoire size and the extent of clonotype sharing between individuals. For each donor, CD4 naive and CD4 memory were each run on three plates, CD8 naive on two plates, and CD8 memory on one plate.

General conclusions and limits of the study: Clonotypes shared by all four sorted-subset donors showed higher generation probabilities than non-shared clonotypes. Pairwise subsampling indicated that sequencing depth was expected to affect the degree of clonotype sharing among donors. The genetic and exposure-history diversity represented was limited by the small number of donors. Larger estimated clonotype richness was generally found for naive subsets than for memory subsets. Even with the large sequencing depth, rarefaction of the sorted-subset datasets indicated that sequencing was incomplete. When a handful of donors were compared, the shared fraction of clonotypes was around 5% for naive CD4, more than 3% for naive CD8, 2% to 2.5% for memory CD4, and 0.3% to 0.5% for memory CD8. Sampling was restricted to blood, and TCR repertoires in tissues likely differ from the TCR repertoires found in blood.

Using the deep immunoSEQ assay, TCR CDR3 regions were amplified from genomic DNA by multiplex PCR. Genomic DNA extracted from each cell subset was distributed evenly over all wells of several immunoSEQ 96-well plates, and each plate served as one replicate. Each replicate PCR for sorted subsets received roughly 0.2 ug genomic DNA, equal to roughly 30,000 T cell genomes. Purified libraries were quantified with a Qubit 3.0 fluorometer, sized on a Bioanalyzer 2100, and re-quantified with the KAPA Library Quantification kit. A separate single-read 150-cycle Illumina NextSeq 550 flow cell was used to sequence each immunoSEQ 96-well plate. The authors' pipeline ran thus. Because only junctional sequences without quality scores were contained in the immunoSEQ output, filtering matching that applied to full-length reads could not be performed. To assign V/J genes and CDR3, sequences were annotated against IMGT germline references using PyIR, a Python wrapper for IgBLAST v1.9. Any read was removed if the V/J assignment was weak (E-value above 1e-6), the CDR3 was missing, or the read contained stop codons, out-of-frame junctions, or ambiguous translated residues. A V3J clonotype was defined by an identical inferred V gene, J gene, and CDR3 amino acid sequence. To compute the percentage overlap between repertoires, the number of shared unique clonotypes was divided by the size of the smaller repertoire. Repertoire richness was assessed with RTK rarefaction, the Chao1 estimator, and Recon v2.1 estimates of unobserved clonotypes. OLGA was used to compute generation probabilities for all TCRbeta clonotypes that the gDNA method yielded from a handful of donors. TCRdb retrieved this table from immuneACCESS and kept in-frame rearrangements only. Not all clones are present; in checked studies, unresolved V genes account for under half, and no reason is known for the remainder. V, J and clone size derive from that table, while D and trimming were established from the DNA sequence. The sample table contains 2 million to 3 million clones; only one count was recorded for 80% to 95% of them. The ten most abundant clones make up around 0.37% of the sample.

The source is a man between 18 and 35 years old in good health. Some clones in this sample may be carry-over from other donors' samples. In this chain, TRBV4-2 is recombined with TRBJ1-3, and 9 junction bases match TRBD1. Sequencing used naive CD4+ T cells from PBMCs. Explained via the paper, the cell subset or site label denotes: CD45RA+ positively selected. The DNA sequence reads TGTGCCAGCAGCCACCGGACAGGGGTTGGAAACACCATATATTTT. Translated, it reads CASSHRTGVGNTIYF.